Following are 30 T cell receptor beta chains from one sample sequenced in a study of neurological immune-mediated disorders. The sample's time point: longitudinal time-point 1 (baseline). TCRdb passed the 5' RACE reads through MiXCR, listing each CDR3 protein once. Of tens of thousands of distinct CDR3 sequences listed, roughly 13% were seen once; the top ten hold around 4.3%. The sample taken for sequencing was PBMCs. The receptors were gathered from a female donor with HTLV-1-associated myelopathy (HAM/TSP).

This clonotype was seen many times. The chain carries TRBV20-1 and TRBJ2-5; either TRBD1 or TRBD2 may supply D (5 bases each). The V gene's germline CDR1 is DFQATT and CDR2 SNEGSKA (reference sequence). V was cut by 4 bases and J by 5 bases, with 14 bases left in between. CDR3 size: 13 residues. The CDR3 coding sequence is TGCAGTGCTATATTAACGGGGCCTGAGACCCAGTACTTC. Protein product: CSAILTGPETQYF.

This clonotype has at least ten counts. The chain links TRBV5-1 to TRBJ2-7; D is ambiguous. V gave up 0 bases and J gave up 2 bases, with 15 bases separating them. The germline gives CDR1 SGHRS, CDR2 YFSETQ. The CDR3 is made up of 16 amino acids. The CDR3 reads CASSLESGVKTYEQYF. The CDR3 DNA sequence: TGCGCCAGCAGCTTGGAGTCCGGAGTCAAAACCTACGAGCAGTACTTC.

This clonotype occurred a few times. The genes are TRBV27 and TRBJ2-1, with 7 bases fitting TRBD1. Germline V gene data show CDR1 as MNHEY and CDR2 as SMNVEV (reference sequence). Germline trimming cut 6 bases from V and 8 bases from J; bases unmatched to any gene: 7. The CDR3 consists of 13 residues. CDR3 nucleotides: TGTGCCAGCAGGAAACAGGGGTTCGATGAGCAGTTCTTC. The encoded protein is CASRKQGFDEQFF.

This clonotype was seen ten or more times. The rearrangement links TRBV4-2 to TRBJ2-7, with 10 bases that match TRBD2. Trimming took 3 bases from V and 7 from J; bases not matched to a gene: 6. CDR3 size: 14 residues. Germline loops: CDR1 LGHNA, CDR2 YNFKEQ. Written as DNA, the CDR3 is TGTGCCAGCAGCCAGGGGCTAGCGGGGGCTGAGCAGTACTTC. Encoded protein: CASSQGLAGAEQYF.

This clonotype was seen ten or more times. The chain carries TRBV28 and TRBJ2-1; TRBD1 matches 8 bases. This CDR3 comprises 17 residues. The ends lost 2 bases at V and 1 base at J; junction bases unmatched: 7. Germline loops: CDR1 MDHEN, CDR2 SYDVKM. CDR3 nucleotides: TGTGCCAGCAGTTTAGACAGGGGAAGGATTTCCTACAATGAGCAGTTCTTC. Protein product: CASSLDRGRISYNEQFF.

This clonotype was detected ten times or more. The gene calls are TRBV5-1 and TRBJ2-7; D possibly corresponds to TRBD1 (5 bases). Trimming took 0 bases from V and 6 from J, leaving 10 bases between them. The CDR3 contains 13 residues. CDR1 is SGHRS, CDR2 YFSETQ, per germline. The CDR3: CASSLGSGREQYF. CDR3 DNA sequence: TGCGCCAGCAGCTTGGGTTCAGGGCGCGAGCAGTACTTC.

The chain has TRBV7-2 and TRBJ2-1, with D perhaps matching TRBD2 (6 bases). V was shortened by 2 bases and J by 12 bases, with 14 bases between the two germline ends. The CDR3 is made up of 13 amino acids. Per germline, CDR1 SGHTA and CDR2 FQGNSA. The CDR3 sequence: CASSLNYGEAQFF. CDR3 DNA sequence: TGTGCCAGCAGCTTAAACTACGGGGAGGCGCAGTTCTTC.

This clonotype has at least ten counts. CDR3 region: CASSLGTQGHEQFF. The CDR3 DNA is TGTGCCAGCAGTTTGGGTACCCAGGGCCATGAGCAGTTCTTC. The chain combines TRBV28 with TRBJ2-1; a weak D match, TRBD1 (5 bases). The V gene lost 3 bases and the J gene lost 8 bases, with 14 bases spanning the gap. This CDR3 contains 14 residues. Germline assignment: CDR1 MDHEN and CDR2 SYDVKM.

By its share, this clonotype is medium-sized. The chain joins TRBV7-2 to TRBJ2-5; the D is unclear. V was clipped by 4 bases and J by 1 base, with 16 bases between them. CDR3 length: 16 amino acids. Germline CDR1 reads SGHTA; CDR2 reads FQGNSA. Here the CDR3 DNA reads TGTGCCAGCAGCTCGCCGTTTCGGCTCGGCCAAGAGACCCAGTACTTC. Translation gives CASSSPFRLGQETQYF. The full variable domain, completed using reference TRBV7-2 and TRBJ2-5, is GAGVSQSPSNKVTEKGKDVELRCDPISGHTALYWYRQSLGQGLEFLIYFQGNSAPDKSGLPSDRFSAERTGGSVSTLTIQRTQQEDSAVYLCASSSPFRLGQETQYFGPGTRLLVL.

This clonotype was observed many times. V is TRBV5-1 and J is TRBJ2-5; 14 bases match TRBD2. The CDR3 loop spans 17 amino acids. The V gene end was trimmed by 6 bases and the J gene end by 5 bases; junction bases not matched to a gene: 12. CDR1 is SGHRS and CDR2 is YFSETQ in the germline V gene. CDR3 sequence: CASMETSGGALWETQYF. The CDR3 coding sequence is TGCGCCAGCATGGAGACTAGCGGGGGGGCGTTGTGGGAGACCCAGTACTTC.

The V gene is TRBV5-6, the J gene TRBJ1-1; D uncertain. The germline V gene encodes CDR1 SGHDT and CDR2 YYEEEE. The V gene lost 2 bases and the J gene lost 2 bases, with 13 bases spanning the gap. The CDR3 length is 15 residues. CDR3 coding DNA: TGTGCCAGCAGCTTCTTCGTATCAGGAAACACTGAAGCTTTCTTT. This sequence encodes CASSFFVSGNTEAFF.

This clonotype was observed at least ten times. This rearrangement joins TRBV24-1 to TRBJ2-1; D call uncertain. V gave up 3 bases and J gave up 0 bases, with 11 bases separating them. Germline-derived CDR1 and CDR2 are KGHDR and SFDVKD. The CDR3 is 16 amino acids. This chain's CDR3 is CATSDPPVGSYNEQFF. CDR3 DNA sequence: TGTGCCACCAGTGATCCGCCTGTAGGCTCCTACAATGAGCAGTTCTTC.

Turning to this clonotype: Being one base from a much bigger clone, this may be a read error. The chain carries TRBV6-6 and TRBJ1-4; tentative D call: TRBD1 (5 bases). The CDR3 has 15 amino acids. The V end lost 5 bases, the J end lost 8 bases, and 18 bases lay between the germline ends. Germline V gene lookup returns CDR1 MNHNY and CDR2 SVGAGI (reference sequence). CDR3 amino acids: CASSAPARVREKLFF. CDR3 in DNA: TGTGCCAGCAGTGCGCCGGCCAGGGTCCGCGAAAAACTGTTTTTT.

Many counts were recorded for this clonotype. The chain carries TRBV20-1 and TRBJ2-5, with 8 bases matching TRBD1. After removal of 4 bases from V and 7 bases from J, the junction contained 20 bases not matched to a gene. CDR1 is DFQATT, CDR2 SNEGSKA, per germline (reference sequence). This CDR3 region has 17 residues. The CDR3 sequence is CSATRSDGQGKEVTQYF. The CDR3 coding sequence is TGCAGTGCTACCCGATCGGACGGACAGGGAAAGGAAGTGACCCAGTACTTC.

This clonotype appeared many times. The CDR3, as DNA: TGTGCCAGCAGGATGAACACTGAAGCTTTCTTT. Its translation is CASRMNTEAFF. The genes are TRBV2 and TRBJ1-1; unclear D gene. The CDR3 runs to 11 residues. Trimming removed 6 bases at V and 0 bases at J, with 2 bases between. Germline-derived CDR1 and CDR2 are SNHLY and FYNNEI.

This clonotype showed up many times. The gene calls are TRBV4-1 and TRBJ1-2; D is perhaps TRBD1 (5 bases). CDR3 length equals 14 residues. The V end was cut by 1 base, the J end by 4 bases, with 10 bases between. CDR1 MGHRA and CDR2 YSYEKL come from the germline V gene. CDR3 sequence: CASSQVFGGYGYTF. The CDR3 nucleotides are TGCGCCAGCAGCCAAGTGTTCGGGGGCTATGGCTACACCTTC.

This clonotype was seen repeatedly, ten times or more. The CDR3 loop is CASSPIEGLSNTEAFF. Here the CDR3 DNA reads TGTGCCAGCTCACCAATAGAGGGATTATCGAACACTGAAGCTTTCTTT. The J gene is TRBJ1-1, the V gene TRBV18; D is undetermined. V dropped 2 bases and J dropped 1 base, with 14 bases sitting between them. This CDR3 is built from 16 residues. Looked up from germline, CDR1 is KGHSH and CDR2 is LQKENI.

This clonotype was found many times. This chain connects TRBV10-3 to TRBJ1-2; perhaps TRBD1 as D (5 bases). Germline CDR1 ENHRY, CDR2 SYGVKD. This CDR3 is 12 amino acids long. The V end was cut by 5 bases, the J end by 10 bases, with 14 bases between. The CDR3 DNA follows: TGTGCCATCAGTTCGACAGTGTCGGACTACACCTTC. This codes for CAISSTVSDYTF.

V gene TRBV5-1 combines with J gene TRBJ2-5; D unresolved. Germline V CDR1 and CDR2: SGHRS, YFSETQ. Trimming stripped 1 base from V and 0 bases from J, with 7 bases between. The CDR3 consists of 14 residues. The CDR3 region has the DNA TGCGCCAGCAGCTTGCGGGCAAACCAAGAGACCCAGTACTTC. This translates into CASSLRANQETQYF.

This clonotype was recorded many times. This sequence joins TRBV5-1 and TRBJ1-5; D gene ambiguous. CDR1 and CDR2 (germline): SGHRS, YFSETQ. Trimming took off 4 bases at V and 4 bases at J, with 12 bases between the two ends. The CDR3 runs 14 residues. CDR3 sequence reads: CASSIDGVNQPQHF. CDR3 DNA sequence: TGCGCCAGCAGCATTGACGGAGTAAATCAGCCCCAGCATTTT. The complete variable domain, with remaining parts taken from reference TRBV5-1 and TRBJ1-5, reads KAGVTQTPRYLIKTRGQQVTLSCSPISGHRSVSWYQQTPGQGLQFLFEYFSETQRNKGNFPGRFSGRQFSNSRSEMNVSTLELGDSALYLCASSIDGVNQPQHFGDGTRLSIL.

In its sample, this clonotype was seen many times. The chain combines TRBV5-6 with TRBJ2-3; no clear D. Germline CDR1 is SGHDT and CDR2 is YYEEEE. The CDR3 contains 12 residues. The germline V and J ends were trimmed by 4 bases and 6 bases, with 9 bases remaining between them. This CDR3 is CASSGVLDTQYF. In DNA, the CDR3 is TGTGCCAGCAGCGGGGTATTGGATACGCAGTATTTT.

In this sample, this clonotype turned up many times. CDR3: CASSDWTGGIYEQYF. For the CDR3, the DNA is TGCGCCAGCAGCGACTGGACAGGGGGTATTTACGAGCAGTACTTC. V and J are TRBV4-1 and TRBJ2-7, with TRBD1 matching over 10 bases. The CDR3 covers 15 residues. V dropped 5 bases and J dropped 4; count of bases not matched to a gene: 8. Per germline, CDR1 MGHRA and CDR2 YSYEKL.

The sample holds many counts of this clonotype. V gene TRBV28 combines with J gene TRBJ2-2; D not certain. V lost 5 bases, J lost 13 bases, and 14 bases lay in between. Germline loops: CDR1 MDHEN, CDR2 SYDVKM. The CDR3 spans 12 residues. The DNA of the CDR3 is TGTGCCAGCAGTCCTCGTTTCCGGAGGCTGTTTTTT. Amino acids: CASSPRFRRLFF.

This clonotype was recorded many times. The chain combines TRBV15 with TRBJ2-3; 10 bases agree with TRBD2. CDR3 size: 17 residues. V lost 8 bases and J lost 1; bases outside the gene matches: 12. Germline V lookup: CDR1 LNHNV, CDR2 YYDKDF (reference sequence). The CDR3 coding sequence is TGTGCCACCCTCCACCTTAGCGGGGGGCTCCGCACAGATACGCAGTATTTT. Protein product: CATLHLSGGLRTDTQYF.

This clonotype was observed at least ten times. The chain links TRBV7-9 to TRBJ2-7; no clear D. Between the trimmed V and J ends, which lost 4 bases and 4 bases, there was a span of 8 bases. CDR1 and CDR2 from the germline V gene are SEHNR and FQNEAQ (reference sequence). CDR3 size: 12 residues. The CDR3 DNA is TGTGCCAGCAGCTCGGAGTCGTACGAGCAGTACTTC. It codes for CASSSESYEQYF.

In this sample, this clonotype turned up many times. The chain has TRBV24-1 and TRBJ2-1; D remains ambiguous. Between the trimmed V and J ends, which lost 3 bases and 2 bases, there was a span of 13 bases. CDR1 is KGHDR, CDR2 SFDVKD, per germline. This CDR3 contains 16 residues. DNA for the CDR3: TGTGCCACCAGTGATCCCACATCCACAACCTACAATGAGCAGTTCTTC. The encoded protein is CATSDPTSTTYNEQFF.

V gene TRBV19 combines with J gene TRBJ1-6; D remains ambiguous. Trimming removed 5 bases from V and 10 bases from J, with 15 bases in between. Germline V gene data show CDR1 as LNHDA and CDR2 as SQIVND (reference sequence). CDR3 length: 14 amino acids. The CDR3 spells CASSWAVAGSPLHF. The CDR3 region has the DNA TGTGCCAGTAGTTGGGCGGTCGCCGGGTCACCCCTCCACTTT.

The chain combines TRBV27 with TRBJ1-1, with a tentative D call TRBD1 (5 bases). CDR1 and CDR2 (germline): MNHEY, SMNVEV (reference sequence). Trimming pared 4 bases from V and 1 base from J, leaving 10 bases between. This CDR3 spans 14 amino acids. In nucleotides, the CDR3 is TGTGCCAGCAGTTGGACACCGGCGAACACTGAAGCTTTCTTT. Translating gives CASSWTPANTEAFF.

About this clonotype itself: The germline gene is not matched at one end of the junction; a read error may be the cause. The rearrangement links TRBV7-2 to TRBJ1-1; no definite D call. Looked up from germline, CDR1 is SGHTA and CDR2 is FQGNSA. The CDR3 length is 13 residues. CDR3 DNA: TGTGTCAGCAGCCAGTCGGGGAACACTGAAGCTTTCTTT. Amino acid sequence: CVSSQSGNTEAFF.

V is TRBV29-1 and J is TRBJ1-2; D uncertain. From germline, CDR1 is SQVTM and CDR2 ANQGSEA. V was pared by 5 bases and J by 2 bases, with 9 bases between. There are 12 residues in the CDR3. This CDR3 reads CSVLVGNYGYTF. The CDR3 DNA follows: TGCAGCGTTTTGGTCGGAAACTATGGCTACACCTTC.